These 26 T cell receptor beta chains share one sample of origin, sequenced in a study of T cells in Graves' hyperthyroidism and ophthalmopathy. Authors of the study amplified TCR beta CDR3 regions from RNA transcripts. Carried out on the TCR CDR3, a first-round RT-PCR used the HTBI primer set. MiXCR, applied by TCRdb to the multiplex PCR reads, yields one record per CDR3 protein. Of about 250,000 distinct CDR3 sequences in the sample, around 22% were seen once. The sample was blood. These receptor sequences come from a man aged 30 to 45 with Graves' ophthalmopathy.

This clonotype was counted only a few times. The chain has TRBV2 and TRBJ1-6; D is possibly TRBD1 (5 bases). Germline V gene sequence: CDR1 SNHLY, CDR2 FYNNEI. The CDR3 extends over 14 amino acids. V was cut by 9 bases and J by 0 bases, with 9 bases left in between. The CDR3 nucleotides are TGTGCCAGTGGGGGGGACTCCTATAATTCACCCCTCCACTTT. It yields the protein CASGGDSYNSPLHF. Looking up the rest from reference TRBV2 and TRBJ1-6 gives the full variable domain: EPEVTQTPSHQVTQMGQEVILRCVPISNHLYFYWYRQILGQKVEFLVSFYNNEISEKSEIFDDQFSVERPDGSNFTLKIRSTKLEDSAMYFCASGGDSYNSPLHFGNGTRLTVT.

The V gene is TRBV28, the J gene TRBJ1-5; D might be TRBD1 (5 bases). V gave up 5 bases and J gave up 3 bases, with 14 bases separating them. The CDR3 has 15 residues. Looked up from germline, CDR1 is MDHEN and CDR2 is SYDVKM. This CDR3 is CASSIRAGPNQPQHF. CDR3 DNA sequence: TGTGCCAGCAGTATCCGAGCGGGGCCCAATCAGCCCCAGCATTTT.

This CDR3 reads CASTAGQSEQYF. In DNA form, the CDR3 reads TGTGCCAGCACCGCTGGACAGAGTGAGCAGTACTTC. The chain is built from TRBV12-3 or TRBV12-4 and TRBJ2-7, with TRBD1 as a possible D gene (6 bases). The V and J ends lost 7 bases and 7 bases respectively, with 14 bases between them. The CDR3 extends over 12 amino acids.

The chain carries TRBV19 and TRBJ1-5; the D is unclear. Trimming pared 3 bases from V and 0 bases from J, leaving 12 bases between. Germline assignment: CDR1 LNHDA and CDR2 SQIVND (reference sequence). The length of the CDR3 is 16 residues. In DNA form, the CDR3 reads TGTGCCAGTAGTATTCTGTTGACCGCTAGCAATCAGCCCCAGCATTTT. Translated: CASSILLTASNQPQHF.

As regards this clonotype: Germline is not matched at one junction end, which may reflect a read error. This sequence joins TRBV7-3 and TRBJ2-3; D is possibly TRBD2 (6 bases). Germline loops: CDR1 SGHTA, CDR2 FQGTGA. CDR3 size: 16 residues. CDR3 sequence (DNA): TGTGCCGGCAGCTCGTATCTGCGGGACCGACCGGATACGCAGTATTTT. Protein product: CAGSSYLRDRPDTQYF.

This sequence joins TRBV9 and TRBJ2-1, with 13 bases identical to TRBD2. This CDR3 region has 14 residues. In germline, CDR1 is SGDLS, CDR2 YYNGEE. The V and J ends lost 6 bases and 7 bases, in that order; junction bases with no gene match: 4. The CDR3 sequence is CASTGTSGENEQFF. The CDR3 nucleotides are TGTGCCAGCACTGGGACTAGCGGGGAAAATGAGCAGTTCTTC.

This clonotype was seen many times. The rearrangement links TRBV30 to TRBJ2-1, with 7 bases lining up with TRBD1. The CDR3 covers 14 residues. Trimming at V came to 0 bases and at J to 4 bases, leaving 3 bases not matched to a gene. Germline CDR1 and CDR2: GTSNPN and SVGIG (reference sequence). The DNA of the CDR3 is TGTGCCTGGAGTGTACTCAGGGGGTACAATGAGCAGTTCTTC. It translates to CAWSVLRGYNEQFF.

This chain joins TRBV7-2 and TRBJ2-2; 9 nucleotides match TRBD1. Germline values: CDR1 SGHTA, CDR2 FQGNSA. V shed 7 bases and J 6 bases; nucleotides not matched to a gene: 9. CDR3 size: 15 residues. For the CDR3, the DNA is TGTGCCAGCACCCTCAACAGGGGGCGCGCCGGGGAGCTGTTTTTT. Its translation: CASTLNRGRAGELFF. Supplemented by reference TRBV7-2 and TRBJ2-2, the full variable domain reads GAGVSQSPSNKVTEKGKDVELRCDPISGHTALYWYRQSLGQGLEFLIYFQGNSAPDKSGLPSDRFSAERTGGSVSTLTIQRTQQEDSAVYLCASTLNRGRAGELFFGEGSRLTVL.

This clonotype showed up just a few times. The rearrangement links TRBV27 to TRBJ2-7, with 8 bases lining up with TRBD2. The CDR3 contains 14 residues. Germline-derived CDR1 and CDR2 are MNHEY and SMNVEV (reference sequence). With 2 bases clipped from V and 6 bases from J, the junction kept 6 bases outside the gene matches. The CDR3 DNA follows: TGTGCCAGCAGTTTACGGGAGGGCATGGGCGAGCAGTACTTC. This translates into CASSLREGMGEQYF.

This clonotype was seen ten or more times. V gene TRBV30 combines with J gene TRBJ2-2, with no clear D. The CDR3 spans 12 residues. V lost 5 bases, J lost 1 base, and 5 bases lay in between. CDR1 is GTSNPN and CDR2 is SVGIG in the germline V gene (reference sequence). CDR3 DNA: TGTGCCTGGGCAGGGAACACCGGGGAGCTGTTTTTT. This sequence encodes CAWAGNTGELFF.

Here the CDR3 reads CASSQEAENTEAFF. CDR3 coding DNA: TGTGCCAGCAGTCAGGAGGCAGAGAACACTGAAGCTTTCTTT. J is TRBJ1-1 and V is TRBV6-4; D gene unclear. CDR1 and CDR2 from the germline V gene are MRHNA and SNTAGT. The length of the CDR3 is 14 residues. Between the trimmed V and J ends, which lost 5 bases and 1 base, there was a span of 11 bases.

The chain employs TRBV20-1 and TRBJ2-7, with 13 bases identical to TRBD2. V lost 3 bases and J lost 2; bases outside the gene matches: 7. CDR3 size: 16 residues. Germline CDR1 and CDR2: DFQATT and SNEGSKA (reference sequence). The CDR3 here is CSARSSGTSGAYEQYF. The CDR3 nucleotides are TGCAGTGCTAGGTCCTCCGGGACTAGCGGGGCCTACGAGCAGTACTTC.

The chain joins TRBV13 to TRBJ1-3, with TRBD1 as a possible D gene (5 bases). This CDR3 spans 14 amino acids. With 5 bases removed from V and 3 bases from J, the gap between germline ends came to 11 bases. Germline V CDR1 and CDR2: PRHDT, FYEKMQ (reference sequence). CDR3: CASSRRDVGNTIYF. CDR3 bases: TGTGCCAGCAGCCGCCGGGACGTTGGAAACACCATATATTTT.

This chain uses TRBV28 with TRBJ1-2, with a weak D call TRBD1 (5 bases). CDR1 is MDHEN and CDR2 is SYDVKM in the germline V gene. V was pared by 2 bases and J by 7 bases, with 8 bases between. This CDR3 region has 12 residues. The CDR3 here is CASSLGTGGYTF. The CDR3 coding sequence is TGTGCCAGCAGTTTAGGGACGGGTGGCTACACCTTC.

This clonotype showed up many times. The chain uses TRBV11-3 and TRBJ2-1; TRBD2 agrees at 9 bases. The germline gives CDR1 SGHNT, CDR2 YENEEA. V gave up 1 base and J gave up 3 bases; unmatched junction bases: 4. CDR3 length: 16 residues. The CDR3 is CASSLVPTSGYNEQFF. The CDR3 region has the DNA TGTGCCAGCAGCTTAGTCCCGACTAGCGGCTACAATGAGCAGTTCTTC.

This clonotype has a handful of counts. The gene calls are TRBV11-2 and TRBJ2-3; D is undetermined. The V end was cut by 7 bases, the J end by 6 bases, with 29 bases between. This CDR3 is 18 amino acids long. CDR1 is SGHAT, CDR2 FQNNGV, per germline. Here the CDR3 reads CASNPRPGPLVAWDTQYF. As DNA, the CDR3 is TGTGCCAGCAACCCCCGGCCCGGGCCTCTAGTTGCATGGGATACGCAGTATTTT.

For this clonotype: One junction end does not reproduce the germline sequence, and a read error may be involved. The genes are TRBV5-1 and TRBJ2-6, with D possibly TRBD1 on 5 matching bases. Germline CDR1 SGHRS, CDR2 YFSETQ. The CDR3 spans 16 residues. CDR3 nucleotide sequence: TGCGCCAGCGCGAATGGGCACAGCTCTGGGGCCAACGTCCTGGCTTTC. Translated, it gives CASANGHSSGANVLAF.

This clonotype was counted only a few times. The genes are TRBV19 and TRBJ2-7; 9 bases match TRBD1. V lost 5 bases, J lost 6 bases, and 8 bases stayed unmatched. This CDR3 comprises 14 residues. Germline CDR1 and CDR2: LNHDA and SQIVND (reference sequence). The CDR3 loop reads CASSPRDRAAEQYF. Written as DNA, the CDR3 is TGTGCCAGTAGTCCTCGGGACAGGGCTGCCGAGCAGTACTTC.

This chain connects TRBV18 to TRBJ2-7; D ambiguous. This CDR3 is 16 amino acids long. Germline V CDR1 and CDR2: KGHSH, LQKENI. Trimming left V 2 bases short and J 4 bases short, with 18 bases between. CDR3 coding DNA: TGTGCCAGCTCACCAAATCTAGGACGAGAAGTTTACGAGCAGTACTTC. Its translation is CASSPNLGREVYEQYF. Full variable domain (rest looked up from reference TRBV18 and TRBJ2-7): NAGVMQNPRHLVRRRGQEARLRCSPMKGHSHVYWYRQLPEEGLKFMVYLQKENIIDESGMPKERFSAEFPKEGPSILRIQQVVRGDSAAYFCASSPNLGREVYEQYFGPGTRLTVT.

A word on this clonotype: A much larger clone lies one base from this, so it may be a read error. CDR3 sequence (DNA): TGTGCCAGCAAAAGGGGACTAGCGGGTTCTTACGGGCAGTACTTC. It specifies CASKRGLAGSYGQYF. This chain connects TRBV28 to TRBJ2-7; 12 bases are shared with TRBD2. The CDR3 runs 15 residues. Per the germline V gene, CDR1 is MDHEN and CDR2 is SYDVKM.

The chain carries TRBV5-1 and TRBJ2-7, with D hard to call. This CDR3 comprises 13 residues. V lost 0 bases, J lost 3 bases, and 7 bases lay in between. The germline V gene has CDR1 SGHRS and CDR2 YFSETQ. The CDR3 nucleotides are TGCGCCAGCAGCTTGGCACCAAACTACGAGCAGTACTTC. Translated: CASSLAPNYEQYF.

Notes on this clonotype: This may be a read error: a much more frequent sequence differs by one nucleotide. The V gene is TRBV28, the J gene TRBJ2-1; 7 nucleotides line up with TRBD2. The CDR3 extends over 15 amino acids. J was trimmed by 7 bases and V by 6 bases; bases with no gene match: 12. The germline V gene encodes CDR1 MDHEN and CDR2 SYDVKM. CDR3 in DNA: TGTGCCAGCAGCCTTCTAGTGGGAGGGCGGAATGAGCAGTTCTTC. It translates to CASSLLVGGRNEQFF.

This clonotype turned up a few times. The chain links TRBV7-9 to TRBJ1-1; a possible D gene is TRBD1 (5 bases). The CDR3 runs 15 residues. Trimming removed 6 bases from V and 2 bases from J, with 16 bases in between. Germline loops: CDR1 SEHNR, CDR2 FQNEAQ (reference sequence). This chain's CDR3 is CASRLGDRRNTEAFF. As DNA, the CDR3 is TGTGCCAGCAGGTTGGGCGACAGACGAAACACTGAAGCTTTCTTT. Full variable domain (rest looked up from reference TRBV7-9 and TRBJ1-1): DTGVSQNPRHKITKRGQNVTFRCDPISEHNRLYWYRQTLGQGPEFLTYFQNEAQLEKSRLLSDRFSAERPKGSFSTLEIQRTEQGDSAMYLCASRLGDRRNTEAFFGQGTRLTVV.

The chain couples TRBV4-1 to TRBJ2-5, with TRBD1 identical over 8 bases. J lost 3 bases, V lost 1 base, and 10 bases had no gene match. Germline V lookup: CDR1 MGHRA, CDR2 YSYEKL. The CDR3 has 17 residues. CDR3 sequence reads: CASSQASMDREKETQYF. In DNA form, the CDR3 reads TGCGCCAGCAGCCAAGCTAGCATGGACAGGGAGAAAGAGACCCAGTACTTC.

The rearrangement uses TRBV7-8 and TRBJ2-1, with 7 bases aligning to TRBD1. V lost 5 bases, J lost 8 bases, and 9 bases stayed unmatched. The CDR3 totals 14 residues. Looked up from germline, CDR1 is SGHVS and CDR2 is FQNEAQ. Here the CDR3 reads CASSTQGTDDEQFF. The CDR3 DNA reads TGTGCCAGCAGCACTCAAGGGACAGATGATGAGCAGTTCTTC. Together with reference TRBV7-8 and TRBJ2-1, the CDR3 gives the full variable domain: GAGVSQSPRYKVAKRGQDVALRCDPISGHVSLFWYQQALGQGPEFLTYFQNEAQLDKSGLPSDRFFAERPEGSVSTLKIQRTQQEDSAVYLCASSTQGTDDEQFFGPGTRLTVL.

This clonotype was recorded only once. The genes are TRBV24-1 and TRBJ2-6; D remains ambiguous. Germline loops: CDR1 KGHDR, CDR2 SFDVKD. Trimming stripped 1 base from V and 0 bases from J, with 6 bases between. The CDR3 extends over 16 amino acids. Here the CDR3 DNA reads TGTGCCACCAGTGATTTCACGGCCTCTGGGGCCAACGTCCTGACTTTC. Amino acid sequence: CATSDFTASGANVLTF.